The rows below give T cell receptor beta chains drawn from one sample of a study of T-cell reconstitution after alpha-beta-depleted transplantation in children. One entry per CDR3 protein, called by TCRdb with MiXCR from the PCR reads. The profile shows some 240,000 distinct CDR3 sequences, about 9.6% of them singletons. The sample in question was PBMCs from the stem cell graft donor, obtained from the stem cell graft. The origin of the receptors is a human donor who donated a stem cell graft to a child with SCID. The CDR3 runs from the conserved cysteine through the conserved F or W. The D gene is left open where the match is weak. A clone size is listed for some rows: how often the clone was seen (once, few, many), or a class if it is expanded.

CDR3aa: CASSRDTWNEQFF; CDR3nt: TGCGCCAGCAGCCGGGACACCTGGAATGAGCAGTTCTTC; abundance: many; d_gene: NA; j_gene: TRBJ2-1; v_gene: TRBV5-1
CDR3aa: CAAGEGGEQYF; CDR3nt: TGTGCCGCGGGGGAGGGGGGCGAGCAGTACTTC; abundance: many; d_gene: NA; j_gene: TRBJ2-7; v_gene: TRBV6-5
CDR3aa: CASSEALGAAEAFF; CDR3nt: TGTGCCAGCAGTGAAGCGCTCGGGGCGGCTGAAGCTTTCTTT; abundance: many; d_gene: NA; j_gene: TRBJ1-1; v_gene: TRBV6-1
CDR3aa: CASSLVPGHNSPLHF; CDR3nt: TGTGCCAGCAGTTTAGTACCGGGACATAATTCACCCCTCCACTTT; abundance: many; d_gene: NA; j_gene: TRBJ1-6; v_gene: TRBV6-5
CDR3aa: CATSDQTSSGEQYF; CDR3nt: TGTGCCACCAGTGACCAGACTAGTAGCGGCGAGCAGTACTTC; abundance: many; d_gene: NA; j_gene: TRBJ2-7; v_gene: TRBV24-1
CDR3aa: CASSGATQLTETQYF; CDR3nt: TGCGCCAGCAGCGGAGCGACACAGCTGACGGAGACCCAGTACTTC; abundance: many; d_gene: NA; j_gene: TRBJ2-5; v_gene: TRBV5-1
CDR3aa: CASTYYSGGDTDTQYF; CDR3nt: TGTGCCAGCACCTATTATAGCGGGGGGGACACAGATACGCAGTATTTT; abundance: many; d_gene: TRBD2; j_gene: TRBJ2-3; v_gene: TRBV12-3/TRBV12-4
CDR3aa: CASSPTLDRNSATNEKLFF; CDR3nt: TGTGCCAGCAGCCCAACCTTAGACAGGAATTCTGCAACTAATGAAAAACTGTTTTTT; abundance: medium-sized; d_gene: NA; j_gene: TRBJ1-4; v_gene: TRBV7-8
CDR3aa: CASSYAGGSPTGELFF; CDR3nt: TGTGCCAGCAGTTACGCCGGGGGTTCGCCCACCGGGGAGCTGTTTTTT; abundance: many; d_gene: NA; j_gene: TRBJ2-2; v_gene: TRBV6-2/TRBV6-3
CDR3aa: CSAMEIETQYF; CDR3nt: TGCAGTGCTATGGAGATTGAGACCCAGTACTTC; abundance: many; d_gene: NA; j_gene: TRBJ2-5; v_gene: TRBV20-1
CDR3aa: CASSAGGFAYEQYF; CDR3nt: TGTGCCAGCAGTGCGGGGGGATTCGCCTACGAGCAGTACTTC; abundance: NA; d_gene: TRBD2; j_gene: TRBJ2-7; v_gene: TRBV6-1
CDR3aa: CASSQGQFRGPNYGYTF; CDR3nt: TGCGCCAGCAGCCAAGGGCAGTTCAGGGGCCCTAACTATGGCTACACCTTC; abundance: many; d_gene: NA; j_gene: TRBJ1-2; v_gene: TRBV4-1
CDR3aa: CASRAGGYEQYF; CDR3nt: TGTGCCAGCAGAGCGGGGGGTTACGAGCAGTACTTC; abundance: NA; d_gene: TRBD2; j_gene: TRBJ2-7; v_gene: TRBV14
CDR3aa: CASSLSVTGTGYEQYF; CDR3nt: TGTGCCAGCAGTTTATCGGTCACAGGGACGGGCTACGAGCAGTACTTC; abundance: many; d_gene: NA; j_gene: TRBJ2-7; v_gene: TRBV27
CDR3aa: CAWKEQVNTGELFF; CDR3nt: TGTGCCTGGAAGGAACAGGTGAACACCGGGGAGCTGTTTTTT; abundance: few; d_gene: NA; j_gene: TRBJ2-2; v_gene: TRBV30
CDR3aa: CASNSFNYGYTF; CDR3nt: TGTGCCAGCAACTCATTTAACTATGGCTACACCTTC; abundance: many; d_gene: NA; j_gene: TRBJ1-2; v_gene: TRBV5-6
CDR3aa: CASSFTGGNQETQYF; CDR3nt: TGTGCCAGCAGTTTTACAGGGGGGAACCAAGAGACCCAGTACTTC; abundance: many; d_gene: TRBD1; j_gene: TRBJ2-5; v_gene: TRBV12-3/TRBV12-4
CDR3aa: CSAGLAGETQYF; CDR3nt: TGCAGTGCTGGACTAGCGGGGGAGACCCAGTACTTC; abundance: NA; d_gene: TRBD2; j_gene: TRBJ2-5; v_gene: TRBV20-1
CDR3aa: CASSLVGGSPQHF; CDR3nt: TGCGCCAGCAGCTTGGTCGGGGGTTCGCCCCAGCATTTT; abundance: NA; d_gene: NA; j_gene: TRBJ1-5; v_gene: TRBV5-1
CDR3aa: CASSYSWRLASEAFF; CDR3nt: TGTGCCAGCAGTTACTCGTGGCGGCTTGCGTCTGAAGCTTTCTTT; abundance: many; d_gene: NA; j_gene: TRBJ1-1; v_gene: TRBV6-5
CDR3aa: CASSSRRSSSGANVLTF; CDR3nt: TGTGCCAGCAGCTCGAGACGGTCCAGCTCTGGGGCCAACGTCCTGACTTTC; abundance: many; d_gene: NA; j_gene: TRBJ2-6; v_gene: TRBV7-6
CDR3aa: CASSQVPGMEKLFF; CDR3nt: TGCGCCAGCAGCCAAGTTCCGGGGATGGAAAAACTGTTTTTT; abundance: NA; d_gene: NA; j_gene: TRBJ1-4; v_gene: TRBV4-3
CDR3aa: CASSLGFASGVTGELFF; CDR3nt: TGTGCCAGCAGCTTAGGATTCGCTAGCGGCGTCACCGGGGAGCTGTTTTTT; abundance: many; d_gene: TRBD2; j_gene: TRBJ2-2; v_gene: TRBV7-9
CDR3aa: CSVVTAYGYTF; CDR3nt: TGCAGCGTTGTTACTGCTTATGGCTACACCTTC; abundance: many; d_gene: NA; j_gene: TRBJ1-2; v_gene: TRBV29-1
CDR3aa: CASSLGSADLSTDTQYF; CDR3nt: TGTGCCAGCAGTTTAGGTTCGGCGGACCTTAGCACAGATACGCAGTATTTT; abundance: many; d_gene: NA; j_gene: TRBJ2-3; v_gene: TRBV12-3/TRBV12-4
CDR3aa: CASSPGRAYGYTF; CDR3nt: TGTGCCAGCAGCCCGGGACGCGCCTATGGCTACACCTTC; abundance: many; d_gene: NA; j_gene: TRBJ1-2; v_gene: TRBV3-1
CDR3aa: CASPPPSNTEAFF; CDR3nt: TGTGCCAGCCCCCCTCCTTCGAACACTGAAGCTTTCTTT; abundance: NA; d_gene: NA; j_gene: TRBJ1-1; v_gene: TRBV6-1
CDR3aa: CSGIRGTEAFF; CDR3nt: TGCAGTGGGATCAGGGGCACTGAAGCTTTCTTT; abundance: many; d_gene: NA; j_gene: TRBJ1-1; v_gene: TRBV20-1
CDR3aa: CSARAPTGANTEAFF; CDR3nt: TGCAGTGCTAGAGCTCCGACAGGGGCTAACACTGAAGCTTTCTTT; abundance: many; d_gene: TRBD1; j_gene: TRBJ1-1; v_gene: TRBV20-1
CDR3aa: CASSLSPANTEAFF; CDR3nt: TGCGCCAGCAGCCTTAGCCCGGCGAACACTGAAGCTTTCTTT; abundance: many; d_gene: NA; j_gene: TRBJ1-1; v_gene: TRBV5-1
CDR3aa: CASSLAASSTDTQYF; CDR3nt: TGCGCCAGCAGCTTGGCTGCTTCTAGCACAGATACGCAGTATTTT; abundance: many; d_gene: NA; j_gene: TRBJ2-3; v_gene: TRBV5-1
CDR3aa: CASSFRGAYQETQYF; CDR3nt: TGTGCCAGCAGTTTCCGGGGGGCGTACCAAGAGACCCAGTACTTC; abundance: NA; d_gene: NA; j_gene: TRBJ2-5; v_gene: TRBV7-6
CDR3aa: CASGTGDTDTQYF; CDR3nt: TGCGCCAGCGGGACAGGGGACACAGATACGCAGTATTTT; abundance: many; d_gene: TRBD1; j_gene: TRBJ2-3; v_gene: TRBV5-1
CDR3aa: CATSREAGLMNEQYF; CDR3nt: TGTGCCACCAGCAGAGAAGCAGGGCTCATGAACGAGCAGTACTTC; abundance: many; d_gene: NA; j_gene: TRBJ2-7; v_gene: TRBV15
CDR3aa: CASSQGFQSSYGYTF; CDR3nt: TGTGCCAGCAGCCAAGGGTTCCAGTCTTCATATGGCTACACCTTC; abundance: many; d_gene: NA; j_gene: TRBJ1-2; v_gene: TRBV3-1
CDR3aa: CSASRQGNEKLFF; CDR3nt: TGCAGTGCTAGTCGGCAGGGTAATGAAAAACTGTTTTTT; abundance: many; d_gene: NA; j_gene: TRBJ1-4; v_gene: TRBV20-1
CDR3aa: CASRPDRGPRSPLHF; CDR3nt: TGTGCCAGCAGGCCTGACAGGGGCCCGAGGTCACCCCTCCACTTT; abundance: many; d_gene: TRBD1; j_gene: TRBJ1-6; v_gene: TRBV12-3/TRBV12-4
CDR3aa: CASSLGTGGFATEAFF; CDR3nt: TGTGCCAGCAGCTTGGGGACAGGGGGTTTCGCCACTGAAGCTTTCTTT; abundance: many; d_gene: TRBD1; j_gene: TRBJ1-1; v_gene: TRBV5-6
CDR3aa: CASGRTSRNEQFF; CDR3nt: TGTGCCAGCGGACGGACTAGCAGGAATGAGCAGTTCTTC; abundance: many; d_gene: TRBD2; j_gene: TRBJ2-1; v_gene: TRBV27
CDR3aa: CASRSRVETYEQYF; CDR3nt: TGTGCCAGCAGGTCCCGGGTTGAAACCTACGAGCAGTACTTC; abundance: many; d_gene: NA; j_gene: TRBJ2-7; v_gene: TRBV28
CDR3aa: CASSPDGHSNQPQHF; CDR3nt: TGTGCCAGCAGCCCCGACGGACACAGCAATCAGCCCCAGCATTTT; abundance: many; d_gene: NA; j_gene: TRBJ1-5; v_gene: TRBV12-3/TRBV12-4
CDR3aa: CSVLGATNEKLFF; CDR3nt: TGCAGTGTCCTAGGGGCAACTAATGAAAAACTGTTTTTT; abundance: many; d_gene: NA; j_gene: TRBJ1-4; v_gene: TRBV20-1
CDR3aa: CASSLAERGRYGYTF; CDR3nt: TGTGCCAGCAGCTTGGCCGAGAGGGGCCGCTATGGCTACACCTTC; abundance: many; d_gene: NA; j_gene: TRBJ1-2; v_gene: TRBV5-4
CDR3aa: CSVGEGPYEQYF; CDR3nt: TGCAGCGTTGGGGAGGGTCCCTACGAGCAGTACTTC; abundance: many; d_gene: TRBD2; j_gene: TRBJ2-7; v_gene: TRBV29-1
CDR3aa: CASSLQPNTGELFF; CDR3nt: TGTGCCAGCAGCTTGCAACCTAACACCGGGGAGCTGTTTTTT; abundance: many; d_gene: NA; j_gene: TRBJ2-2; v_gene: TRBV7-3
CDR3aa: CSARGLALNTGELFF; CDR3nt: TGCAGTGCCCGGGGTTTAGCTCTGAACACCGGGGAGCTGTTTTTT; abundance: many; d_gene: NA; j_gene: TRBJ2-2; v_gene: TRBV20-1
CDR3aa: CRAGRSSNEKLFF; CDR3nt: TGCAGGGCGGGGCGGAGTAGTAATGAAAAACTGTTTTTT; abundance: many; d_gene: NA; j_gene: TRBJ1-4; v_gene: TRBV20-1
CDR3aa: CASSEDTIGGYTF; CDR3nt: TGTGCCAGCAGTGAGGACACGATAGGTGGCTACACCTTC; abundance: few; d_gene: NA; j_gene: TRBJ1-2; v_gene: TRBV6-1